The 22 T cell receptor beta chains presented below share a single source sample, sequenced in a study of post-analysis software for immune sequencing data. Study-level points and caveats: In patients, about 5 TRBV segments were more frequent than in controls, with TRBV5-6, TRBV5-1 and TRBV20-1 among them.

cDNA libraries for TCR beta contained unique molecular identifiers. TCRdb fed the PCR reads into MiXCR, producing one record per CDR3 protein. The table includes approximately 360,000 distinct CDR3 sequences, roughly 36% detected once. These receptors have no identified antigens. The source material was blood. Receptor source: a girl between 5 and 17 years old with multiple sclerosis.

The CDR3 nucleotides are TGTGCCAGCGGAAATCTCGGCAATCAGCCCCAGCATTTT. Protein: CASGNLGNQPQHF. The chain joins TRBV27 to TRBJ1-5, with unresolved D. The length of the CDR3 is 13 residues. CDR1 is MNHEY and CDR2 is SMNVEV in the germline V gene (reference sequence). The V gene lost 8 bases and the J gene lost 2 bases, with 10 bases spanning the gap.

A few counts support this clonotype. The CDR3 DNA follows: TGTGCCAGCAGTTACGCGTCAGGGGCAGAGTATGGCTACACCTTC. It yields the protein CASSYASGAEYGYTF. V and J are TRBV6-2 or TRBV6-3 and TRBJ1-2, with D perhaps TRBD1 (6 bases). V lost 2 bases to trimming and J lost 5 bases, with 15 bases between them. This CDR3 is 15 amino acids long. CDR1 and CDR2 (germline): MNHEY, SVGEGT.

The chain uses TRBV29-1 and TRBJ2-3; possible D gene TRBD2, 6 bases. V gave up 1 base and J gave up 4 bases, with 15 bases separating them. The CDR3 runs to 15 residues. Germline V gives CDR1 SQVTM, CDR2 ANQGSEA. DNA of the CDR3: TGCAGCGTTGAAGGGCAGGAGGGGTATTCAGATACGCAGTATTTT. Amino acids: CSVEGQEGYSDTQYF.

The chain couples TRBV7-3 to TRBJ2-3, with TRBD2 matching over 7 bases. Germline trimming cut 2 bases from V and 4 bases from J; bases unmatched to any gene: 9. CDR1 is SGHTA, CDR2 FQGTGA, per germline. CDR3 length equals 16 residues. CDR3 region: CASSLLPGGGADTQYF. For the CDR3, the DNA is TGTGCCAGCAGCTTACTGCCGGGGGGTGGTGCAGATACGCAGTATTTT.

The chain recombines TRBV4-2 with TRBJ2-1; D might be TRBD2 (6 bases). Germline V gene data show CDR1 as LGHNA and CDR2 as YNFKEQ. V lost 4 bases, J lost 2 bases, and 24 bases lay in between. CDR3 size: 19 residues. The CDR3 coding sequence is TGTGCCAGCAGCCCTGGGCGGACCGACACTAGCCGCCCCTACAATGAGCAGTTCTTC. It yields the protein CASSPGRTDTSRPYNEQFF.

The rearrangement uses TRBV11-1 and TRBJ2-5; 10 bases match TRBD1. The CDR3 is made up of 14 amino acids. V trimming: 5 bases; J trimming: 3 bases; junction bases outside the gene matches: 3. Per germline, CDR1 SGHAT and CDR2 FQDESV (reference sequence). The CDR3 loop reads CASSRTGGKETQYF. CDR3 DNA: TGTGCCAGCAGCCGGACAGGGGGGAAAGAGACCCAGTACTTC.

The chain employs TRBV20-1 and TRBJ1-1, with D tentatively TRBD1 (5 bases). The V end lost 3 bases, the J end lost 3 bases, and 11 bases lay between the germline ends. This CDR3 region has 13 residues. Germline-derived CDR1 and CDR2 are DFQATT and SNEGSKA (reference sequence). This CDR3 is CSASWGRDTEAFF. CDR3 in DNA: TGCAGTGCTAGTTGGGGGAGGGACACTGAAGCTTTCTTT.

The CDR3 DNA is TGTGCCAGCAGTGTCCGGGACTGGGGGTCCGATGGCTACACCTTC. Protein sequence: CASSVRDWGSDGYTF. The chain employs TRBV6-5 and TRBJ1-2; D is possibly TRBD1 (5 bases). Between the trimmed V and J ends, which lost 5 bases and 6 bases, there was a span of 19 bases. This CDR3 has 15 residues. Looked up from germline, CDR1 is MNHEY and CDR2 is SVGAGI.

This clonotype was seen repeatedly, ten times or more. V and J are TRBV20-1 and TRBJ1-1, with D possibly matching TRBD1 (5 bases). The CDR3 runs to 13 residues. The V gene's germline CDR1 is DFQATT and CDR2 SNEGSKA (reference sequence). Trimming left V 3 bases short and J 4 bases short, with 12 bases between. DNA of the CDR3: TGCAGTGCTAGCGGGGGAGCGGGCACTGAAGCTTTCTTT. As protein: CSASGGAGTEAFF.

The DNA of the CDR3 is TGCAGTGCCCAACAGGGCCTTCCGTACAATGAGCAGTTCTTC. Translating it yields CSAQQGLPYNEQFF. The chain combines TRBV20-1 with TRBJ2-1; a possible D gene is TRBD1 (6 bases). The CDR3 runs 14 residues. Trimming pared 6 bases from V and 4 bases from J, leaving 16 bases between. Germline V gene lookup returns CDR1 DFQATT and CDR2 SNEGSKA (reference sequence).

Comment on this clonotype: Compared with germline, one end of the junction differs, possibly owing to a read error. The chain is built from TRBV24-1 and TRBJ2-3, with D tentatively TRBD1 (5 bases). This CDR3 spans 13 amino acids. Germline values: CDR1 KGHDR, CDR2 SFDVKD. The DNA of the CDR3 is TGTGCCACCCGTGACAGCCGCACAGATACGCAGTATTTT. Protein sequence: CATRDSRTDTQYF.

The rearrangement links TRBV20-1 to TRBJ2-3; D remains ambiguous. The germline V gene encodes CDR1 DFQATT and CDR2 SNEGSKA (reference sequence). The V end was cut by 0 bases, the J end by 3 bases, with 7 bases between. The CDR3 consists of 13 residues. Written as DNA, the CDR3 is TGCAGTGCTAGAGACGCATTGACAGATACGCAGTATTTT. Protein product: CSARDALTDTQYF.

The genes are TRBV2 and TRBJ2-7; TRBD1 agrees at 11 bases. The length of the CDR3 is 14 residues. From germline, CDR1 is SNHLY and CDR2 FYNNEI. J was trimmed by 4 bases and V by 6 bases; bases with no gene match: 5. As DNA, the CDR3 is TGTGCCAGCAGAAGGACAGGGGGCTCGTACGAGCAGTACTTC. It yields the protein CASRRTGGSYEQYF.

This clonotype was observed a handful of times. The chain links TRBV12-3 or TRBV12-4 to TRBJ1-1; D is ambiguous. Trimming pared 8 bases from V and 5 bases from J, leaving 18 bases between. The CDR3 extends over 14 amino acids. This CDR3 reads CASGPREGWTEAFF. CDR3 nucleotide sequence: TGTGCCAGCGGGCCAAGAGAGGGATGGACTGAAGCTTTCTTT.

This clonotype came up a few times. At one of its ends the junction is not consistent with the germline gene, which may arise from a read error. V is TRBV4-1 and J is TRBJ1-2; 10 bases line up with TRBD1. Germline-derived CDR1 and CDR2 are MGHRA and YSYEKL. The CDR3 runs to 16 residues. CDR3 in DNA: TGCGCCAGCGGCCAAGTTGGGGACAGGGGATTGTATGGCTACACCTTC. Its translation: CASGQVGDRGLYGYTF.

V gene TRBV7-9 combines with J gene TRBJ1-1, with TRBD1 matching 7 bases. The CDR3 runs to 13 residues. Germline CDR1 is SEHNR and CDR2 is FQNEAQ (reference sequence). The V and J ends lost 5 bases and 7 bases, in that order; junction bases with no gene match: 7. Here the CDR3 reads CASSPQDRLEAFF. CDR3 nucleotide sequence: TGTGCCAGCAGCCCCCAGGACAGGCTTGAAGCTTTCTTT.

The chain employs TRBV6-2 or TRBV6-3 and TRBJ2-5; 7 bases agree with TRBD1. J gave up 11 bases and V 5 bases, and 20 bases lay outside the gene matches. The CDR3 length is 16 residues. In germline, CDR1 is MNHEY, CDR2 SVGEGT. CDR3 amino acids: CASSNNQGVADNEQYF. The CDR3 DNA sequence: TGTGCCAGCAGTAACAACCAGGGGGTAGCAGACAATGAGCAGTACTTC.

J is TRBJ2-7 and V is TRBV6-1; D remains unclear. Germline CDR1 MNHNS, CDR2 SASEGT. V was shortened by 6 bases and J by 0 bases, with 15 bases between the two germline ends. CDR3 length equals 15 residues. This CDR3 reads CASRIQGYSSYEQYF. DNA of the CDR3: TGTGCCAGCAGAATTCAAGGGTATAGCTCCTACGAGCAGTACTTC.

This clonotype was observed a few times. The chain carries TRBV10-3 and TRBJ1-1; 9 bases match TRBD1. CDR1 is ENHRY and CDR2 is SYGVKD in the germline V gene. J lost 7 bases, V lost 4 bases, and 10 bases had no gene match. The CDR3 has 15 residues. The CDR3 DNA follows: TGTGCCATCAGTGCGGGACAGGGCGCCCCCGGTGAAGCTTTCTTT. It translates to CAISAGQGAPGEAFF.

A few counts support this clonotype. The rearrangement uses TRBV20-1 and TRBJ2-1, with D possibly TRBD1 on 6 matching bases. Trimming pared 3 bases from V and 0 bases from J, leaving 15 bases between. This CDR3 spans 16 amino acids. Germline lookup yields CDR1 DFQATT and CDR2 SNEGSKA (reference sequence). CDR3 sequence (DNA): TGCAGTGCTAGCGATACAGGGTCAAGCTCCTACAATGAGCAGTTCTTC. Translated, it gives CSASDTGSSSYNEQFF.

There are a few counts of this clonotype. CDR3 bases: TGCAGTGCTAGAGACCGGACAGGGGGGGGCAATCAGCCCCAGCATTTT. As protein: CSARDRTGGGNQPQHF. The chain is built from TRBV20-1 and TRBJ1-5, with 10 bases identical to TRBD1. The J segment lost 2 bases and the V segment lost 0 bases, leaving 4 bases of the junction unmatched. This CDR3 region has 16 residues. Germline V CDR1 and CDR2: DFQATT, SNEGSKA (reference sequence).

The sample holds a few counts of this clonotype. The chain links TRBV29-1 to TRBJ2-1; D is uncertain. Germline CDR1 and CDR2: SQVTM and ANQGSEA. The CDR3 extends over 14 amino acids. Between the trimmed V and J ends, which lost 4 bases and 8 bases, there was a span of 18 bases. The CDR3 loop reads CSVVKGFSGDEQFF. The DNA of the CDR3 is TGCAGCGTTGTTAAGGGATTTTCCGGCGATGAGCAGTTCTTC.